This T cell receptor beta chain emerged from a study of T cell repertoires and HLA-DP antigens. The CDR3 runs to 15 residues. Trimming removed 3 bases from V and 1 base from J; junction bases left unmatched: 6. The germline V gene encodes CDR1 SGHDT and CDR2 YYEEEE. To note about this clone: No antigen is known for it.

Generated by immunoSEQ multiplex PCR, the TCRdb table keeps only in-frame clones and is missing some. The profile covers 65,000 to 95,000 clones, with roughly 77% appearing a single time and about 1.6% taken by the ten largest. Sequencing used CD4+ T cells from PBMCs. This TCR derives from a man in his fifties or sixties in good health and CMV-seronegative. The chain joins TRBV5-6 to TRBJ2-5; TRBD2 matches at 7 bases. The CDR3 loop reads CASSWGGTSQETQYF. The CDR3 bases are TGTGCCAGCAGCTGGGGGGGGACCAGCCAAGAGACCCAGTACTTC.